The clone carrying this TCR beta chain has just a few counts. Its specificity is not known. Trimming shortened V by 7 bases and J by 3 bases, and 16 bases separated the two germline ends. The V gene's germline CDR1 is MNHNS and CDR2 SASEGT. The CDR3 is 14 residues long. The data originate from a study of cytomegalovirus exposure and HLA in healthy donors. Across the study: There were about 85 million unique TCRs (from HLA-typed donors) in an early data release.

The PCR ran on 60 Vbeta and 13 Jbeta primers. This table comes from immunoSEQ multiplex PCR, and its TCRdb copy is limited to in-frame clones, with some not included. This table holds approximately 140,000 clones, more than 70% found once. Study-wide results and caveats: Investigators reported 150 to 200 TCR beta chains as tied to cytomegalovirus. Versus the roughly 700-donor mean, an Asian-associated ancestry cluster reportedly showed fewer N-insertions in a later analysis.

The V gene is TRBV6-1, the J gene TRBJ2-7, with D possibly TRBD1 on 5 matching bases. The clonotype comes from a woman in her sixties in good health and CMV-seronegative. The sequenced sample consisted of PBMCs. CDR3 nucleotides: TGTGCCAGCAATCCTGACGGACAAGTCTACGAGCAGTACTTC. Its translation: CASNPDGQVYEQYF.